Each of the 5 T cell receptor beta chains below was sequenced from the same sample in a study of response to subunit inactivated influenza vaccine. Each CDR3 protein gets one entry after TCRdb re-called the RT-PCR reads with MiXCR. Of about 580,000 distinct CDR3 sequences in the sample, 12% to 15% were seen once. Here the sequenced sample was PBMCs from blood, taken less than 13 days after vaccination. These receptor sequences come from a man aged 45 to 65 who received an inactivated influenza vaccine.

This clonotype has a handful of counts. The V and J genes are TRBV6-1 and TRBJ1-6; TRBD1 might be the D (5 bases). CDR1 and CDR2 from the germline V gene are MNHNS and SASEGT. V gave up 10 bases and J gave up 7 bases, with 14 bases separating them. The CDR3 contains 13 residues. CDR3 amino acids: CATGGEGNSPLHF. The CDR3 DNA reads TGTGCCACCGGAGGGGAGGGGAATTCACCCCTCCACTTT.

This clonotype turned up a few times. The rearrangement uses TRBV4-3 and TRBJ2-5, with 7 nucleotides matching TRBD1. From germline, CDR1 is LGHNA and CDR2 YSLEER. Losses at the gene ends were 1 base for V and 4 bases for J; bases not matched to a gene: 15. This CDR3 region has 18 residues. The CDR3, as DNA: TGCGCCAGCAGCCAAGGTTTAGCCTTACAGGGGATCCGAGAGACCCAGTACTTC. As protein: CASSQGLALQGIRETQYF.

The chain uses TRBV11-2 and TRBJ2-7; possibly TRBD2 for D (7 bases). Trimming removed 3 bases from V and 6 bases from J, with 18 bases in between. Germline V gene lookup returns CDR1 SGHAT and CDR2 FQNNGV. The CDR3 is made up of 15 amino acids. Written as DNA, the CDR3 is TGTGCCAGCAGCTTGACTAGCTCCGACAGGCTCGAGCAGTACTTC. Amino acid sequence: CASSLTSSDRLEQYF.

Many counts were recorded for this clonotype. CDR3 sequence reads: CASSPGTLLDIQYF. The CDR3 DNA reads as TGTGCCAGCAGCCCTGGGACCCTCTTGGACATTCAGTACTTC. V gene TRBV7-2 combines with J gene TRBJ2-4; D tentatively reads TRBD1 or TRBD2 (5 bases each). Germline CDR1 reads SGHTA; CDR2 reads FQGNSA. The CDR3 covers 14 residues. Trimming took 5 bases from V and 8 from J, leaving 16 bases between them.

This clonotype has a count of ten or more. The chain joins TRBV4-2 to TRBJ2-3; weak D call: TRBD1 (6 bases). CDR3 size: 16 residues. Trimming stripped 0 bases from V and 6 bases from J, with 16 bases between. Germline CDR1 LGHNA, CDR2 YNFKEQ. The CDR3 here is CASSQESWGQSDTQYF. In DNA form, the CDR3 reads TGTGCCAGCAGCCAAGAGTCCTGGGGGCAAAGCGATACGCAGTATTTT.